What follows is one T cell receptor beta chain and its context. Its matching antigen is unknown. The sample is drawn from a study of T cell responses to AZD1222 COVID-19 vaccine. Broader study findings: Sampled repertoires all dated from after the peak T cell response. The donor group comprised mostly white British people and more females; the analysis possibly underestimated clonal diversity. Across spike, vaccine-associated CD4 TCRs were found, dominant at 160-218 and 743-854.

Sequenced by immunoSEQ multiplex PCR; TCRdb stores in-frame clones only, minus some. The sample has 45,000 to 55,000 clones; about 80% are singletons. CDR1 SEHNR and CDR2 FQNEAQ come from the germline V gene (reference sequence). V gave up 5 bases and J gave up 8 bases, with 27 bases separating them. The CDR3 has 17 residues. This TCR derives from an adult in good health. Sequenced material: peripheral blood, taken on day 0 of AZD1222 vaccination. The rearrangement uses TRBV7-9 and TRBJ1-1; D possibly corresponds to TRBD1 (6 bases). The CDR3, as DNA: TGTGCCAGCAGCCATAAAAGCCAGGGGCGAGATTCTCGAGAAGCTTTCTTT. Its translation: CASSHKSQGRDSREAFF.